Below, 22 T cell receptor beta chains from the same sample are listed, as sequenced in a study of blood T cells in healthy people across ages (dated by TCRdb to 2013 to 2016). Libraries were prepared through 5' RACE. Reads for this sample came from an Illumina HiSeq 2500. A second PCR of about 6 to 12 cycles was run with a J-beta primer mix and a sample-barcoded 5' primer. TCRdb redid the processing of the public reads, applying fastp at Q25 and MiXCR, and retained in-frame beta chains. Under each unique CDR3 protein, matching rows form one entry showing the most common genes and DNA. The sample yields some 1.4 million distinct CDR3 sequences; about 43% were counted once. Jointly, the top ten make up 7.9% of the sample. The sample taken for sequencing was blood. The receptors derive from a woman under 30 in good health.

This chain links TRBV7-9 with TRBJ2-1, with 7 bases lining up with TRBD1. The CDR3 is 14 residues long. The V gene's germline CDR1 is SEHNR and CDR2 FQNEAQ (reference sequence). The trim removed 5 bases at V and 1 base at J, leaving 2 bases unmatched. The CDR3: CASSKQGSYNEQFF. Here the CDR3 DNA reads TGTGCCAGCAGCAAACAGGGGTCCTACAATGAGCAGTTCTTC.

This clonotype came up a few times. The V and J genes are TRBV4-2 and TRBJ2-1; 10 bases line up with TRBD2. J gave up 8 bases and V 3 bases, and 13 bases lay outside the gene matches. The CDR3 extends over 17 amino acids. Looked up from germline, CDR1 is LGHNA and CDR2 is YNFKEQ. In DNA, the CDR3 is TGTGCCAGCAGCCACGGACTCCTAGCGGGAGAGGACTATGAGCAGTTCTTC. It translates to CASSHGLLAGEDYEQFF.

Here the CDR3 reads CASSLAGQTVYGYTF. CDR3 DNA: TGTGCCAGCAGCTTAGCCGGGCAAACGGTCTATGGCTACACCTTC. V usage is TRBV7-8 and J usage is TRBJ1-2; D not certain. CDR3 length: 15 amino acids. Germline V gives CDR1 SGHVS, CDR2 FQNEAQ. V was trimmed by 0 bases and J by 4 bases, leaving 12 bases between them.

This rearrangement joins TRBV5-1 to TRBJ2-1, with 8 bases identical to TRBD2. Judging by the DNA end, TRBJ2-7 fits better; the J call may be wrong. The CDR3 consists of 16 residues. In germline, CDR1 is SGHRS, CDR2 YFSETQ. The chain's CDR3 is CASSSSGKGGYNEQYF. The CDR3 coding sequence is TGCGCCAGCAGCAGTAGCGGGAAGGGGGGTTACAATGAGCAGTACTTC.

The DNA for the CDR3 is TGTGCCAGCAGCCCCCGGGACAGAAGATACAATGAGCAGTTCTTC. Translation: CASSPRDRRYNEQFF. The rearrangement uses TRBV12-3 or TRBV12-4 and TRBJ2-1, with 7 positions matching TRBD1. This CDR3 region has 15 residues. V lost 6 bases, J lost 4 bases, and 9 bases stayed unmatched.

In this sample, this clonotype turned up a few times. The gene calls are TRBV7-6 and TRBJ2-3; no definite D call. CDR1 and CDR2 (germline): SGHVS, FNYEAQ. CDR3 length equals 13 residues. The ends were cut back, 5 bases at V and 4 bases at J, with 10 bases in the middle. Here the CDR3 reads CASSGKVSDTQYF. In DNA, the CDR3 is TGTGCCAGCAGCGGGAAGGTCTCAGATACGCAGTATTTT.

V usage is TRBV9 and J usage is TRBJ2-6; D gene unclear. V lost 0 bases to trimming and J lost 3 bases, with 7 bases between them. Looked up from germline, CDR1 is SGDLS and CDR2 is YYNGEE. The CDR3 has 15 residues. In DNA form, the CDR3 reads TGTGCCAGCAGCGTAGGGCTCTTTGGGGCCAACGTCCTGACTTTC. Its translation: CASSVGLFGANVLTF.

The chain carries TRBV6-1 and TRBJ1-2, with 10 positions matching TRBD1. CDR1 is MNHNS and CDR2 is SASEGT in the germline V gene. The J segment lost 4 bases and the V segment lost 3 bases, leaving 11 bases of the junction unmatched. CDR3 length: 17 residues. The CDR3 DNA reads as TGTGCCAGCAGTGACATGTTCGGGACAGGGGTTCCCTATGGCTACACCTTC. Protein: CASSDMFGTGVPYGYTF.

V and J are TRBV29-1 and TRBJ2-5; TRBD2 agrees at 7 bases. Trimming at V came to 2 bases and at J to 11 bases, leaving 23 bases not matched to a gene. Germline-derived CDR1 and CDR2 are SQVTM and ANQGSEA. The CDR3 extends over 17 amino acids. Written as DNA, the CDR3 is TGCAGCGTTGAAAGTCGGGGGGTGTCGACCCTTACGGATGAGCAGTACTTC. It is translated as CSVESRGVSTLTDEQYF.

V and J are TRBV7-2 and TRBJ1-5; 7 bases map to TRBD1. The CDR3 is 15 amino acids. With 1 base clipped from V and 5 bases from J, the junction kept 5 bases outside the gene matches. The germline CDR1 and CDR2 sequences are SGHTA and FQGNSA. CDR3 loop: CASSLGVRGDQPQHF. The CDR3 DNA sequence: TGTGCCAGCAGCTTAGGCGTCAGGGGGGATCAGCCCCAGCATTTT.

This chain links TRBV6-2 or TRBV6-3 with TRBJ2-1, with 8 bases matching TRBD2. Germline CDR1 reads MNHEY; CDR2 reads SVGEGT. With V trimmed by 8 bases and J by 3 bases, 12 bases remained unmatched. The CDR3 contains 16 residues. CDR3 loop: CASLPGGPRIYNEQFF. The DNA of the CDR3 is TGTGCCAGCCTCCCGGGGGGGCCAAGGATCTACAATGAGCAGTTCTTC.

The rearrangement links TRBV4-1 to TRBJ2-1; 8 bases fit TRBD1. Germline lookup yields CDR1 MGHRA and CDR2 YSYEKL. The CDR3 totals 16 residues. J lost 8 bases, V lost 0 bases, and 9 bases had no gene match. CDR3 amino acids: CASSQDNRGFLYEQFF. In DNA form, the CDR3 reads TGCGCCAGCAGCCAAGACAACAGGGGGTTCCTCTATGAGCAGTTCTTC.

The chain combines TRBV7-2 with TRBJ2-1; D gene ambiguous. The CDR3 has 12 residues. With 5 bases removed from V and 9 bases from J, the gap between germline ends came to 11 bases. Germline-derived CDR1 and CDR2 are SGHTA and FQGNSA. CDR3 bases: TGTGCCAGCAGCCCTTTTATAGGTGAGCAGTTCTTC. Translating gives CASSPFIGEQFF. Looking up the rest from reference TRBV7-2 and TRBJ2-1 gives the full variable domain: GAGVSQSPSNKVTEKGKDVELRCDPISGHTALYWYRQSLGQGLEFLIYFQGNSAPDKSGLPSDRFSAERTGGSVSTLTIQRTQQEDSAVYLCASSPFIGEQFFGPGTRLTVL.

In this sample, this clonotype turned up a few times. The CDR3 bases are TGTGCCACCGCACCAGGGACCGTGGACGGCTACACCTTC. This encodes CATAPGTVDGYTF. V and J are TRBV12-3 or TRBV12-4 and TRBJ1-2; TRBD1 might be the D (5 bases). CDR3 length: 13 amino acids. V lost 10 bases to trimming and J lost 8 bases, with 20 bases between them.

This clonotype was seen a few times. V gene TRBV7-8 combines with J gene TRBJ2-7; tentatively, D is TRBD1 or TRBD2 (5 bases each). The germline V gene has CDR1 SGHVS and CDR2 FQNEAQ. V was trimmed by 2 bases and J by 2 bases, leaving 16 bases between them. The CDR3 is 16 residues long. The CDR3 DNA sequence: TGTGCCAGCAGCTTAAGGGACCGGGAAGAAGCCTACGAGCAGTACTTC. It yields the protein CASSLRDREEAYEQYF.

J is TRBJ2-2 and V is TRBV28; 11 nucleotides match TRBD1. The germline V gene has CDR1 MDHEN and CDR2 SYDVKM. V lost 6 bases to trimming and J lost 5 bases; unmatched junction nucleotides: 11. This CDR3 spans 17 amino acids. CDR3 DNA sequence: TGTGCCAGCAGGCGGACAGGGGGCTTAGCGGGGACCGGGGAGCTGTTTTTT. As protein: CASRRTGGLAGTGELFF.

This clonotype has just a few counts. The chain couples TRBV20-1 to TRBJ1-2; D possibly corresponds to TRBD1 (5 bases). With 3 bases removed from V and 6 bases from J, the gap between germline ends came to 11 bases. The CDR3 has 12 residues. The germline V gene has CDR1 DFQATT and CDR2 SNEGSKA (reference sequence). CDR3 coding DNA: TGCAGTGCTAGGTGGCAGGGAGATGGCTACACCTTC. This translates into CSARWQGDGYTF.

The V call is TRBV29-1, the J call TRBJ1-3; unclear D gene. The CDR3 loop spans 14 amino acids. V lost 6 bases to trimming and J lost 0 bases, with 12 bases between them. CDR1 and CDR2 from the germline V gene are SQVTM and ANQGSEA. The CDR3 loop reads CSVHVGISGNTIYF. As DNA, the CDR3 is TGCAGCGTCCACGTCGGAATCTCTGGAAACACCATATATTTT.

The rearrangement links TRBV21-1 to TRBJ2-4. Near its end, the DNA agrees better with TRBJ2-7, so the J call may be wrong. TRBV21-1 is deemed a pseudogene. The CDR3 loop spans 12 amino acids. Here the CDR3 reads CASSKRIYEQYF. CDR3 DNA: TGTGCCAGCAGCAAACGAATCTACGAGCAGTACTTC.

This clonotype was observed a handful of times. This rearrangement joins TRBV27 to TRBJ2-2; 7 positions match TRBD2. The CDR3 consists of 17 residues. After removal of 3 bases from V and 3 bases from J, the junction contained 10 bases not matched to a gene. CDR1 and CDR2 (germline): MNHEY, SMNVEV (reference sequence). The CDR3 is CASSLTSPGGDTGELFF. The CDR3 nucleotides read TGTGCCAGCAGTTTGACTAGCCCAGGTGGGGACACCGGGGAGCTGTTTTTT.

V usage is TRBV27 and J usage is TRBJ1-2; 11 bases fit TRBD1. The CDR3 extends over 14 amino acids. V gave up 5 bases and J gave up 6 bases; unmatched junction bases: 5. In germline, CDR1 is MNHEY, CDR2 SMNVEV (reference sequence). CDR3 sequence: CASSKGQGANGYTF. Written as DNA, the CDR3 is TGTGCCAGCAGTAAAGGACAGGGGGCGAATGGCTACACCTTC.

In this sample, this clonotype turned up many times. J is TRBJ2-1 and V is TRBV25-1; perhaps D is TRBD1 or TRBD2 (5 bases each). V was shortened by 4 bases and J by 4 bases, with 17 bases between the two germline ends. This CDR3 is 16 amino acids long. Germline assignment: CDR1 MGHDK and CDR2 SYGVNS. CDR3 nucleotide sequence: TGTGCCAGCAGTGCGGGACCTCCTCTAGGATACAATGAGCAGTTCTTC. This sequence encodes CASSAGPPLGYNEQFF.